Following are 14 T cell receptor beta chains from one sample sequenced in a study of blood T cell repertoires in COVID-19. The table came from immunoSEQ multiplex PCR; TCRdb's copy has only in-frame clones and leaves some out. The profile shows around 130,000 clones, 85% of them singletons. The sample was peripheral blood. All receptors derive from a human donor in a cohort sampled during active COVID-19.

The rearrangement uses TRBV30 and TRBJ1-2, with TRBD1 as a possible D gene (5 bases). In germline, CDR1 is GTSNPN, CDR2 SVGIG (reference sequence). The CDR3 runs to 12 residues. Between the trimmed V and J ends, which lost 1 base and 8 bases, there was a span of 11 bases. CDR3 DNA sequence: TGTGCCTGGAGTGAGACAGACGCAGGCTACACCTTC. Translating it yields CAWSETDAGYTF.

A single count supports this clone. The CDR3 DNA is TGTGCCACCACAGGGAACACTGAAGCTTTCTTT. This codes for CATTGNTEAFF. The chain couples TRBV6-5 to TRBJ1-1; possible D gene TRBD1, 5 bases. Trimming took 10 bases from V and 1 from J, leaving 7 bases between them. The CDR3 length is 11 residues. Per the germline V gene, CDR1 is MNHEY and CDR2 is SVGAGI.

A single count supports this clone. This chain links TRBV5-1 with TRBJ2-5; D gene ambiguous. The V gene's germline CDR1 is SGHRS and CDR2 YFSETQ. The CDR3 is 14 amino acids. V was clipped by 0 bases and J by 1 base, with 7 bases between them. The CDR3 DNA follows: TGCGCCAGCAGCTTGGAAGCAATCCAAGAGACCCAGTACTTC. It encodes CASSLEAIQETQYF. Together with reference TRBV5-1 and TRBJ2-5, the CDR3 gives the full variable domain: KAGVTQTPRYLIKTRGQQVTLSCSPISGHRSVSWYQQTPGQGLQFLFEYFSETQRNKGNFPGRFSGRQFSNSRSEMNVSTLELGDSALYLCASSLEAIQETQYFGPGTRLLVL.

This chain connects TRBV11-2 to TRBJ1-2, with TRBD1 identical over 10 bases. Germline values: CDR1 SGHAT, CDR2 FQNNGV. This CDR3 is built from 14 residues. The ends lost 4 bases at V and 7 bases at J; junction bases unmatched: 6. For the CDR3, the DNA is TGTGCCAGCAGCTCACGACAGGGGGCATTTGGCTACACCTTC. Its translation is CASSSRQGAFGYTF.

The CDR3 DNA reads TGTGCCAGCAGCTTAGTCGCTAGCGGGGGCGCTGAAGCCAAAAACATTCAGTACTTC. Its translation is CASSLVASGGAEAKNIQYF. The genes are TRBV7-2 and TRBJ2-4; 10 nucleotides line up with TRBD2. CDR3 length: 19 residues. Looked up from germline, CDR1 is SGHTA and CDR2 is FQGNSA. With V trimmed by 1 base and J by 0 bases, 9 bases remained unmatched.

The genes are TRBV5-1 and TRBJ1-1; a possible D gene is TRBD1 (6 bases). V gave up 0 bases and J gave up 9 bases, with 12 bases separating them. The CDR3 covers 13 residues. The germline V gene has CDR1 SGHRS and CDR2 YFSETQ. The CDR3 bases are TGCGCCAGCAGCTTGGAGGACAGATCTAAAGCTTTCTTT. Translated: CASSLEDRSKAFF.

The chain has TRBV5-8 and TRBJ2-3; weak D call: TRBD2 (5 bases). Germline V gene data show CDR1 as SGHTS and CDR2 as YDEGEE. The ends were cut back, 4 bases at V and 1 base at J, with 16 bases in the middle. The length of the CDR3 is 16 residues. The CDR3 spells CASSPLRSGGTDTQYF. The CDR3 DNA reads TGTGCCAGCAGCCCTCTGCGGAGCGGCGGCACAGATACGCAGTATTTT.

The gene calls are TRBV9 and TRBJ1-2; the match to TRBD1 covers 10 bases. The CDR3 runs to 15 residues. CDR1 is SGDLS, CDR2 YYNGEE, per germline. V dropped 3 bases and J dropped 4; count of bases not matched to a gene: 6. The CDR3 DNA sequence: TGTGCCAGCAGCGCAGGGACAGGGGATTTCTATGGCTACACCTTC. Its protein is CASSAGTGDFYGYTF.

The table lists this clone with a few counts. The chain recombines TRBV11-3 with TRBJ2-7; a possible D gene is TRBD2 (6 bases). The ends were cut back, 5 bases at V and 0 bases at J, with 11 bases in the middle. Germline lookup yields CDR1 SGHNT and CDR2 YENEEA. This CDR3 spans 14 amino acids. CDR3 DNA: TGTGCCAGCAGCGCGGGACCCAGCTCCTACGAGCAGTACTTC. As protein: CASSAGPSSYEQYF.

V usage is TRBV5-6 and J usage is TRBJ1-1; D is unclear. V gave up 1 base and J gave up 3 bases, with 7 bases separating them. The CDR3 loop spans 13 amino acids. Germline V gene data show CDR1 as SGHDT and CDR2 as YYEEEE. The chain's CDR3 is CASSLLIDTEAFF. DNA for the CDR3: TGTGCCAGCAGCTTGTTAATTGACACTGAAGCTTTCTTT.

The chain links TRBV5-6 to TRBJ2-7, with 8 bases lining up with TRBD1. V was pared by 1 base and J by 7 bases, with 16 bases of the junction left unmatched. There are 17 residues in the CDR3. Germline V gene sequence: CDR1 SGHDT, CDR2 YYEEEE. DNA of the CDR3: TGTGCCAGCAGCTTGTACCTTCAGGGGGCCGTTGCGGGTGAGCAGTACGTC. Amino acid sequence: CASSLYLQGAVAGEQYV.

The CDR3 DNA reads as TGTGCCAGCAGCTTCGCTCAGGGGGCAGGAGGAAACACCATATATTTT. Protein: CASSFAQGAGGNTIYF. The genes are TRBV11-2 and TRBJ1-3; 8 bases align to TRBD1. The length of the CDR3 is 16 residues. The V gene end was trimmed by 3 bases and the J gene end by 4 bases; junction bases not matched to a gene: 8. CDR1 and CDR2 (germline): SGHAT, FQNNGV.

This chain joins TRBV30 and TRBJ2-3, with a possible D match to TRBD2 (6 bases). Germline assignment: CDR1 GTSNPN and CDR2 SVGIG (reference sequence). The CDR3 has 15 residues. Trimming took off 5 bases at V and 4 bases at J, with 19 bases between the two ends. The CDR3 nucleotides are TGTGCCTGGGTTGGACTGGGGAGGCTATCAGATACGCAGTATTTT. Its protein is CAWVGLGRLSDTQYF.

The genes are TRBV12-5 and TRBJ2-1; 10 bases are shared with TRBD2. CDR3 length: 18 residues. Per germline, CDR1 LGHNT and CDR2 FRNRAP. V shed 5 bases, J shed 0 bases, and the junction held 10 bases outside the gene matches. CDR3 coding DNA: TGTGCTAGTGGTGACCTTCTAGCGGGAGTAAGCTCCTACAATGAGCAGTTCTTC. Amino acid sequence: CASGDLLAGVSSYNEQFF.